One sample yielded the 17 T cell receptor beta chains listed below, sequenced in a study of breast tumors, draining lymph nodes, adjacent tissues. MiXCR, run by TCRdb on the multiplex PCR reads, gives a single entry per CDR3 protein. The table lists 170,000 or so distinct CDR3 sequences, roughly 30% of them singletons. The lymph nodes were axillary draining lymph nodes from breast cancer patients. Sequencing was performed on axillary lymph node tissue. These receptors came from a female donor with breast cancer. Some clones in this sample may be carry-over from other donors' samples.

Many counts were recorded for this clonotype. This chain joins TRBV6-1 and TRBJ2-7, with 7 bases fitting TRBD1. After removal of 0 bases from V and 4 bases from J, the junction contained 9 bases not matched to a gene. Germline CDR1 is MNHNS and CDR2 is SASEGT. CDR3 length: 16 residues. The CDR3 here is CASSEAQGVGRYEQYF. CDR3 nucleotide sequence: TGTGCCAGCAGTGAAGCGCAGGGGGTAGGGAGATACGAGCAGTACTTC.

This clonotype was detected ten times or more. V is TRBV9 and J is TRBJ1-2; no clear D. The CDR3 extends over 13 amino acids. V was trimmed by 0 bases and J by 4 bases, leaving 7 bases between them. From germline, CDR1 is SGDLS and CDR2 YYNGEE. CDR3 bases: TGTGCCAGCAGCGTAGTACCGCGCTATGGCTACACCTTC. Its translation: CASSVVPRYGYTF. The full variable domain, completed using reference TRBV9 and TRBJ1-2, is DSGVTQTPKHLITATGQRVTLRCSPRSGDLSVYWYQQSLDQGLQFLIQYYNGEERAKGNILERFSAQQFPDLHSELNLSSLELGDSALYFCASSVVPRYGYTFGSGTRLTVV.

This chain connects TRBV7-9 to TRBJ1-4, with a weak D call TRBD1 (6 bases). Trimming stripped 4 bases from V and 7 bases from J, with 13 bases between. Per germline, CDR1 SEHNR and CDR2 FQNEAQ (reference sequence). CDR3 length equals 14 residues. CDR3: CASSYLRGREKLFF. DNA of the CDR3: TGTGCCAGCAGCTACCTCCGGGGGCGTGAAAAACTGTTTTTT.

This clonotype appeared many times. V and J are TRBV9 and TRBJ2-2; no clear D. Per the germline V gene, CDR1 is SGDLS and CDR2 is YYNGEE. The CDR3 covers 14 residues. The germline V and J ends were trimmed by 0 bases and 10 bases, with 13 bases remaining between them. DNA of the CDR3: TGTGCCAGCAGCGTAGCCCTCGCCCCTTTGGAGCTGTTTTTT. Translating gives CASSVALAPLELFF.

With respect to this clonotype: One end of the junction does not line up with germline, which may come from a read error. The chain recombines TRBV6-2 or TRBV6-3 with TRBJ2-7, with D perhaps TRBD1 (6 bases). The CDR3 has 16 residues. Germline CDR1 reads MNHEY; CDR2 reads SVGEGT. CDR3 loop: CASSHSKSAGDYEQYF. CDR3 nucleotides: TGTGCCAGCAGTCACTCGAAATCTGCAGGGGACTACGAGCAGTACTTC.

V is TRBV7-4 and J is TRBJ1-4; possibly TRBD1 for D (5 bases). The CDR3 consists of 15 residues. Looked up from germline, CDR1 is SGHVT and CDR2 is SQSDAQ. Deletions cut 5 bases from V and 7 bases from J, with 17 bases between. The CDR3 DNA reads TGTGCCAGCAGCCCAGATCCAGCGGGGCGTGAAAAACTGTTTTTT. It specifies CASSPDPAGREKLFF.

This clonotype was seen at least ten times. The chain combines TRBV4-1 with TRBJ2-3; D gene uncertain. Trimming took off 0 bases at V and 1 base at J, with 14 bases between the two ends. CDR1 and CDR2 (germline): MGHRA, YSYEKL. The CDR3 runs 17 residues. CDR3 sequence: CASSQDPPAVGTDTQYF. The CDR3 DNA sequence: TGCGCCAGCAGCCAAGATCCCCCAGCCGTCGGCACAGATACGCAGTATTTT.

This clonotype was seen at least ten times. The chain is built from TRBV12-3 or TRBV12-4 and TRBJ2-3; D uncertain. V lost 8 bases and J lost 1, with 16 bases in between. This CDR3 spans 15 amino acids. In DNA form, the CDR3 reads TGTGCCAGCGGTGAAGAGTTAATCGGCACAGATACGCAGTATTTT. Its translation: CASGEELIGTDTQYF.

This clonotype was seen ten or more times. J is TRBJ1-5 and V is TRBV7-2; 9 nucleotides align to TRBD1. Germline loops: CDR1 SGHTA, CDR2 FQGNSA. Losses at the gene ends were 1 base for V and 3 bases for J; bases not matched to a gene: 7. The CDR3 contains 17 residues. CDR3 DNA: TGTGCCAGCAGCTTAGTGACAGGGGGAGGTAACAATCAGCCCCAGCATTTT. Its translation is CASSLVTGGGNNQPQHF.

On this clonotype itself: The missing conserved phenylalanine or tryptophan at the end of this CDR3 makes a read error likely. Because the CDR3's place on the DNA is in doubt, the DNA is left out and the CDR3 is given as listed by TCRdb. The genes are TRBV5-6 and TRBJ1-4. The CDR3 is 8 amino acids long, termini counted. CDR1 SGHDT and CDR2 YYEEEE come from the germline V gene. The CDR3 protein is CASSQLVV.

This clonotype was counted between two and nine times. The chain uses TRBV4-1 and TRBJ2-2; 13 bases fit TRBD2. Germline V gives CDR1 MGHRA, CDR2 YSYEKL. Trimming removed 5 bases from V and 6 bases from J; junction bases left unmatched: 6. This CDR3 is 16 amino acids long. The CDR3 DNA is TGCGCCAGCAGCGGGGGGACTAGCGGGGAGGCCGGGGAGCTGTTTTTT. Encoded protein: CASSGGTSGEAGELFF.

This clonotype was detected many times. The chain combines TRBV9 with TRBJ2-7; 8 bases are shared with TRBD1. Germline-derived CDR1 and CDR2 are SGDLS and YYNGEE. The V segment lost 3 bases and the J segment 4 bases; nucleotides outside the gene matches: 6. The CDR3 sequence is 14 residues long. The CDR3 region is CASSDRDRSYEQYF. The CDR3 DNA reads TGTGCCAGCAGCGACCGGGACAGGTCTTACGAGCAGTACTTC.

The chain joins TRBV29-1 to TRBJ2-1; 11 positions agree with TRBD2. CDR1 and CDR2 (germline): SQVTM, ANQGSEA. This CDR3 contains 13 residues. The V gene end was trimmed by 3 bases and the J gene end by 9 bases; junction bases not matched to a gene: 4. Here the CDR3 DNA reads TGCAGCGTTGAGGCTAGCGGGGGGTTTGAGCAGTTCTTC. It codes for CSVEASGGFEQFF.

This clonotype was seen at least ten times. A much larger clonotype is one base distant, so this may be a read error. The chain is built from TRBV19 and TRBJ2-7; 7 bases match TRBD1. The CDR3 has 12 amino acids. Trimming removed 5 bases from V and 5 bases from J; junction bases left unmatched: 3. Germline lookup yields CDR1 LNHDA and CDR2 SQIVND (reference sequence). Written as DNA, the CDR3 is TGTGCCAGTAGTGTGACAGGGAACGAGCAGTACTTC. Its protein is CASSVTGNEQYF. Drawing the rest from reference TRBV19 and TRBJ2-7, the complete variable domain is DGGITQSPKYLFRKEGQNVTLSCEQNLNHDAMYWYRQDPGQGLRLIYYSQIVNDFQKGDIAEGYSVSREKKESFPLTVTSAQKNPTAFYLCASSVTGNEQYFGPGTRLTVT.

This clonotype was seen repeatedly, ten times or more. The V and J genes are TRBV29-1 and TRBJ2-7; 10 bases map to TRBD1. V was pared by 4 bases and J by 9 bases, with 9 bases of the junction left unmatched. CDR1 is SQVTM, CDR2 ANQGSEA, per germline. This CDR3 contains 13 residues. The CDR3 bases are TGCAGCGTTGGGGACAGGGGTGCTAGCGGGCAGTACTTC. Encoded protein: CSVGDRGASGQYF.

A word on this clonotype: A junction boundary mismatches the germline segment, possibly from a read error. The chain joins TRBV7-9 to TRBJ2-2; no clear D gene. This CDR3 is built from 9 residues. Germline values: CDR1 SEHNR, CDR2 FQNEAQ (reference sequence). CDR3 in DNA: TGTGCCAGCAGCTTCCGGCCGAGTTTT. Translated, it gives CASSFRPSF.

At least ten counts were recorded for this clonotype. The V call is TRBV29-1, the J call TRBJ1-2; D not certain. The CDR3 is 12 amino acids. Trimming left V 1 base short and J 8 bases short, with 11 bases between. The germline CDR1 and CDR2 sequences are SQVTM and ANQGSEA. CDR3 coding DNA: TGCAGCGTTGAAGTCGCGGGTGGGGGCTACACCTTC. Protein product: CSVEVAGGGYTF.